This T cell receptor beta chain originates from a study of T cells in Graves' hyperthyroidism and ophthalmopathy. Study outcomes and limitations: Ophthalmopathy was separated from stable hyperthyroidism by a 13 V-J model.

The germline CDR1 and CDR2 sequences are SGHRS and YFSETQ. The CDR3 spans 15 residues. Trimming took off 7 bases at V and 7 bases at J, with 24 bases between the two ends. Details on this clonotype: Its antigen is undetermined.

RNA transcripts served as the template for amplifying TCR beta CDR3 regions. HTBI primers were used for first-round RT-PCR of the TCR CDR3. One entry per CDR3 protein, called by TCRdb with MiXCR from the multiplex PCR reads. The table has hundreds of thousands of distinct CDR3 sequences, over 35% seen once; the top ten hold over 8%. Source material for PBMCs was more than 9.5 ml fresh peripheral blood. The chain recombines TRBV5-1 with TRBJ2-7; no definite D call. The material sequenced was blood. The source is a man between 18 and 29 years old with Graves' hyperthyroidism. The CDR3 loop reads CASGGPGPENTEQYF. As DNA, the CDR3 is TGCGCCAGCGGTGGCCCCGGGCCGGAGAACACTGAGCAGTACTTC.